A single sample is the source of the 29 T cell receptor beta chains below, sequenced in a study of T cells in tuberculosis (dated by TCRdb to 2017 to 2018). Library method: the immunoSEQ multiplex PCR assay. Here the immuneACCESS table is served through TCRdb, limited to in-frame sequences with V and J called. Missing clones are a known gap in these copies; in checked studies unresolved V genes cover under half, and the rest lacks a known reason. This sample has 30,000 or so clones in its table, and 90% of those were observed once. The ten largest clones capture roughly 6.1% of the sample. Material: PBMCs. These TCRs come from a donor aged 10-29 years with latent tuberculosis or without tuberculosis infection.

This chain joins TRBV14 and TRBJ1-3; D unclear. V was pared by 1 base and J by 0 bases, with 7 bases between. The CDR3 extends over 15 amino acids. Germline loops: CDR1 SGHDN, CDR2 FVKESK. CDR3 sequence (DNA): TGTGCCAGCAGCCAAGGATGGAGCTCTGGAAACACCATATATTTT. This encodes CASSQGWSSGNTIYF.

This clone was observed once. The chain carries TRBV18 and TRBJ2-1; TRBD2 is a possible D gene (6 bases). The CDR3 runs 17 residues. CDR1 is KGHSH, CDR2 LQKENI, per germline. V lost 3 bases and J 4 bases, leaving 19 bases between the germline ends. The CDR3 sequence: CASSPPGAGGSYNEQFF. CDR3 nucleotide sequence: TGTGCCAGCTCACCTCCCGGGGCCGGGGGATCTTACAATGAGCAGTTCTTC.

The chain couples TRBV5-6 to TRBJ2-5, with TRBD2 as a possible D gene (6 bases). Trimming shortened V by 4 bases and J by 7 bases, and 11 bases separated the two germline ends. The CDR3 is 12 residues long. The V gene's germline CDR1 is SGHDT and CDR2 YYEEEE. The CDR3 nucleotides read TGTGCCAGCAGCCGGATGCGGGGGACCCAGTACTTC. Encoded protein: CASSRMRGTQYF. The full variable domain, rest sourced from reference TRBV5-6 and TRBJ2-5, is DAGVTQSPTHLIKTRGQQVTLRCSPKSGHDTVSWYQQALGQGPQFIFQYYEEEERQRGNFPDRFSGHQFPNYSSELNVNALLLGDSALYLCASSRMRGTQYFGPGTRLLVL.

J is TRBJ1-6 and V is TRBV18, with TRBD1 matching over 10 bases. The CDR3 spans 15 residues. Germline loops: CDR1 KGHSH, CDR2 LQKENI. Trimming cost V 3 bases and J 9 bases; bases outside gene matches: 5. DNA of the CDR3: TGTGCCAGCTCACCGTTAGGACAGGGGGTTTCACCCCTCCACTTT. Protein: CASSPLGQGVSPLHF.

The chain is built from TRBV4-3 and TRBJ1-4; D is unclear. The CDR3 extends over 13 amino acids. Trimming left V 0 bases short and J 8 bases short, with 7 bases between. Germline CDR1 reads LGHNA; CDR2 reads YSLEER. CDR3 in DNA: TGCGCCAGCAGCCAAGATTTCCGGGAAAAACTGTTTTTT. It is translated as CASSQDFREKLFF.

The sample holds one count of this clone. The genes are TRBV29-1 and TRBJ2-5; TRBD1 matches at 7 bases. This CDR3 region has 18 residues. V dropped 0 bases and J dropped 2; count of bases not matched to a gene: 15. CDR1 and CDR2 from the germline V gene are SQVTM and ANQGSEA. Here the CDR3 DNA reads TGCAGCGTTGAAGATCTCAGGCAGGGGGTAAACCATCAAGAGACCCAGTACTTC. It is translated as CSVEDLRQGVNHQETQYF.

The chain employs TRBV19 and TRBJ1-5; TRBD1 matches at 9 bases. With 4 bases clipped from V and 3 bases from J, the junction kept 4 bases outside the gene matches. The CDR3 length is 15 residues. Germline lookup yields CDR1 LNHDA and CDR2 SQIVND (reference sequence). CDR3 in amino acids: CASSRGQGYNQPQHF. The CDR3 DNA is TGTGCCAGTAGTAGGGGACAGGGCTACAATCAGCCCCAGCATTTT.

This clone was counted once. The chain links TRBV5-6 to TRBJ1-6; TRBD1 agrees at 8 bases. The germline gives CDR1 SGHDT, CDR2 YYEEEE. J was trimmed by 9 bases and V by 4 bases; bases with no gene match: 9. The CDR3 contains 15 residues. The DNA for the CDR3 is TGTGCCAGCAGCGGGACCGGGACAGGACTTTCACCCCTCCACTTT. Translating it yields CASSGTGTGLSPLHF.

For the CDR3, the DNA is TGTGCCATCAGTGCCGACAGGGACGGGCAGTACTTC. Its protein product is CAISADRDGQYF. This chain connects TRBV10-3 to TRBJ2-7, with 7 bases aligning to TRBD1. Germline trimming cut 4 bases from V and 9 bases from J; bases unmatched to any gene: 6. There are 12 residues in the CDR3. The V gene's germline CDR1 is ENHRY and CDR2 SYGVKD.

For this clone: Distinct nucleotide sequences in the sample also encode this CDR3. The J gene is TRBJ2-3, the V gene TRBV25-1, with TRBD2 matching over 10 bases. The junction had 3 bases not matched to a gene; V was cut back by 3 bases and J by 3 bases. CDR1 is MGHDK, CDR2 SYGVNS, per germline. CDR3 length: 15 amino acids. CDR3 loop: CASSDSGGITDTQYF. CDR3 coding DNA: TGTGCCAGCAGTGATAGCGGGGGGATTACAGATACGCAGTATTTT.

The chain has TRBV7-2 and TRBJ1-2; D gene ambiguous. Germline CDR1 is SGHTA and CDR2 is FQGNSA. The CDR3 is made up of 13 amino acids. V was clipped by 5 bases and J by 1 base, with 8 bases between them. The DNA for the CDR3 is TGTGCCAGCAGCCCGCCGGGTAACTATGGCTACACCTTC. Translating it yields CASSPPGNYGYTF.

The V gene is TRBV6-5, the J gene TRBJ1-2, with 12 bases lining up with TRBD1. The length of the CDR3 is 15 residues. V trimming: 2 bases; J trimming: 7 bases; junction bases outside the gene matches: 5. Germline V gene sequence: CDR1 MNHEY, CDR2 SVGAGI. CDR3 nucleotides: TGTGCCAGCAGTTACCGGGGACAGGGGGCGCGTGGCTACACCTTC. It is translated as CASSYRGQGARGYTF.

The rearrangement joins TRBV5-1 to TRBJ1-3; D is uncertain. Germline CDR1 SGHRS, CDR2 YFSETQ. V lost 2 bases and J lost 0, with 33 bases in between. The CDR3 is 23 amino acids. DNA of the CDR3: TGCGCCAGCAGCTTTAAGCCCACTTGGGAGGGTTCGGTAACTATACACTCTGGAAACACCATATATTTT. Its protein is CASSFKPTWEGSVTIHSGNTIYF.

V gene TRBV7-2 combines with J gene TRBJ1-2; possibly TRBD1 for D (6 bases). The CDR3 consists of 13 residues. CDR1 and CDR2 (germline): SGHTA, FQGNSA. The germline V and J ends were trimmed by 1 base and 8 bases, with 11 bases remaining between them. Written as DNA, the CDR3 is TGTGCCAGCAGCTTAGAGGGCAGGGGAGGCTACACCTTC. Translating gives CASSLEGRGGYTF.

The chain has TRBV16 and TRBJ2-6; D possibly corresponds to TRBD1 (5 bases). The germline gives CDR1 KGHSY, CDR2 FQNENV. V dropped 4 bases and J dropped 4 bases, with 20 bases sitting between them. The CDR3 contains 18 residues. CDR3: CASSPTVLAAGGANVLTF. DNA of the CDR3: TGTGCCAGCAGCCCCACTGTCTTGGCGGCAGGGGGGGCCAACGTCCTGACTTTC.

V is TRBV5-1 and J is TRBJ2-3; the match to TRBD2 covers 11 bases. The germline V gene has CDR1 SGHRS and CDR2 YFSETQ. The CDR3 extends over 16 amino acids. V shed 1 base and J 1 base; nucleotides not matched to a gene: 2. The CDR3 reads CASSLLSGGGTDTQYF. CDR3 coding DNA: TGCGCCAGCAGCTTGCTTAGCGGGGGGGGCACAGATACGCAGTATTTT. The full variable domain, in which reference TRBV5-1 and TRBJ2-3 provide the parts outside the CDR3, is KAGVTQTPRYLIKTRGQQVTLSCSPISGHRSVSWYQQTPGQGLQFLFEYFSETQRNKGNFPGRFSGRQFSNSRSEMNVSTLELGDSALYLCASSLLSGGGTDTQYFGPGTRLTVL.

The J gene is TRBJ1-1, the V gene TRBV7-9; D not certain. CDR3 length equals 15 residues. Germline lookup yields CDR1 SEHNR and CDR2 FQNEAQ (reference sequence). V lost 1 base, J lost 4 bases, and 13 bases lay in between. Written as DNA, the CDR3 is TGTGCCAGCAGCTTAGATGGCCGAGGTGGCACTGAAGCTTTCTTT. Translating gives CASSLDGRGGTEAFF.

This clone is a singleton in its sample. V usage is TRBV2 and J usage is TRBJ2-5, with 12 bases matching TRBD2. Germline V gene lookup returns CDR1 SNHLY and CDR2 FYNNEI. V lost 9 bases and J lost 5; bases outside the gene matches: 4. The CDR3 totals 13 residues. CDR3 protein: CARGLAGTETQYF. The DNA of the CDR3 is TGTGCCAGAGGACTAGCGGGGACTGAGACCCAGTACTTC.

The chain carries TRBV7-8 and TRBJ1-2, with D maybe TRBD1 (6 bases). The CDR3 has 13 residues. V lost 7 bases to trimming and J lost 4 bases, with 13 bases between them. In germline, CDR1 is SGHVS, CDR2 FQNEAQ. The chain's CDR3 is CASKTRGGYGYTF. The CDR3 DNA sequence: TGTGCCAGCAAAACCCGAGGGGGCTATGGCTACACCTTC.

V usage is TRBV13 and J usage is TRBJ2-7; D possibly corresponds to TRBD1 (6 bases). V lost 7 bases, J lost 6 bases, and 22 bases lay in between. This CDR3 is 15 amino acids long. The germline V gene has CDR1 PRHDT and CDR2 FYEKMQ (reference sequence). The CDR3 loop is CASTPGSQGFSEQYF. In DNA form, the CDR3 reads TGTGCCAGCACCCCAGGCTCGCAGGGGTTTTCCGAGCAGTACTTC. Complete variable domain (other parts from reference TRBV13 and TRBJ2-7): AAGVIQSPRHLIKEKRETATLKCYPIPRHDTVYWYQQGPGQDPQFLISFYEKMQSDKGSIPDRFSAQQFSDYHSELNMSSLELGDSALYFCASTPGSQGFSEQYFGPGTRLTVT.

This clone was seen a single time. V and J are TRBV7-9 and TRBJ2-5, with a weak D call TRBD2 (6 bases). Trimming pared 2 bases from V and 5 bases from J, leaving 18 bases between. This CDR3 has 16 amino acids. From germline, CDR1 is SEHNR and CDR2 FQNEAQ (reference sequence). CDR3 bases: TGTGCCAGCAGCTTATTGCCCCAGGGACTCAGGGAGACCCAGTACTTC. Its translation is CASSLLPQGLRETQYF.

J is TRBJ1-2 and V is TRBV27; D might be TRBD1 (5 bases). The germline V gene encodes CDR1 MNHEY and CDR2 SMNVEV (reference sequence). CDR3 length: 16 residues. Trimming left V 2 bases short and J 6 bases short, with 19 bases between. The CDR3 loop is CASSLKAGRSPHGYTF. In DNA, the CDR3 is TGTGCCAGCAGTTTAAAGGCGGGACGAAGTCCGCATGGCTACACCTTC.

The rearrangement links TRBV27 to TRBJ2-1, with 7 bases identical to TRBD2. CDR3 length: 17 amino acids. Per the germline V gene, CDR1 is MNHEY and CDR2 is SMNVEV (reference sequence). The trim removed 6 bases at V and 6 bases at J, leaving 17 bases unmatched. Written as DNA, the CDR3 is TGTGCCAGCAGAGGATCATTTCGGGCTGGCGGGGGCAATGAGCAGTTCTTC. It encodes CASRGSFRAGGGNEQFF.

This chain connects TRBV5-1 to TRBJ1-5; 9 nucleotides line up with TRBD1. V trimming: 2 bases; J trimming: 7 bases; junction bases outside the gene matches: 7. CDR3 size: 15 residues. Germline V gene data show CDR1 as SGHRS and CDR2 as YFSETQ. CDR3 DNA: TGCGCCAGCAGCTTAACAGGGGGCGATGAGCAGCCCCAGCATTTT. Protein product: CASSLTGGDEQPQHF.

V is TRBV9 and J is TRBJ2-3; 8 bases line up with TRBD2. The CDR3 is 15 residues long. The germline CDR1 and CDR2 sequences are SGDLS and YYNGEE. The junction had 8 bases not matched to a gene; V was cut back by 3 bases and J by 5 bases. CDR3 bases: TGTGCCAGCAGCGCCCCGAGGACTAGCCAAGATACGCAGTATTTT. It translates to CASSAPRTSQDTQYF.

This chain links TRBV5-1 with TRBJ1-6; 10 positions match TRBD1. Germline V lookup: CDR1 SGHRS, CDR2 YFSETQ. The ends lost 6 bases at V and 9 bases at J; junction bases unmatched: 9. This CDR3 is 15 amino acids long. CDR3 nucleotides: TGCGCCAGCACGGCCGGGGACAGGGGTGGTTCACCCCTCCACTTT. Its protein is CASTAGDRGGSPLHF.

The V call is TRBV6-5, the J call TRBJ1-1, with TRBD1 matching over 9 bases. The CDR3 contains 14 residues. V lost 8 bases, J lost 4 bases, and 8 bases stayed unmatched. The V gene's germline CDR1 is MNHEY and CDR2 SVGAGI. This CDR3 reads CASGNRGRRTEAFF. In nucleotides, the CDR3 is TGTGCCAGCGGAAACAGGGGGCGCCGCACTGAAGCTTTCTTT.

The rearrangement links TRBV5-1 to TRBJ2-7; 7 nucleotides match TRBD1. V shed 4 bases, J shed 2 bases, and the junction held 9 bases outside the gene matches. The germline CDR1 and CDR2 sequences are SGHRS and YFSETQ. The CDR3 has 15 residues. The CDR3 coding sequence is TGCGCCAGCAGCATCCGTTCGGGACAGACCTACGAGCAGTACTTC. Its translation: CASSIRSGQTYEQYF.

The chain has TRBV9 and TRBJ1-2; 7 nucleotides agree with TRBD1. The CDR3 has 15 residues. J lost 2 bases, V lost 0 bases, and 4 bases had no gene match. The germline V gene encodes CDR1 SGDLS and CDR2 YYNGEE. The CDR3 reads CASSVVPGQNYGYTF. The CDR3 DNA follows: TGTGCCAGCAGCGTAGTTCCGGGACAGAACTATGGCTACACCTTC.